Following are 22 T cell receptor beta chains from one sample sequenced in a study of blood T cell repertoires in COVID-19. Libraries were prepared by immunoSEQ multiplex PCR; TCRdb keeps only in-frame clonotypes and omits some of them. The sample contains 84,000 or so clones, 78% of which appear only once. Material for sequencing was peripheral blood. Receptors were obtained from a man between 65 and 79 years old with COVID-19, enrolled during active disease.

The chain joins TRBV7-9 to TRBJ2-1, with D perhaps TRBD2 (6 bases). Trimming took 5 bases from V and 7 from J, leaving 18 bases between them. Germline CDR1 is SEHNR and CDR2 is FQNEAQ (reference sequence). The CDR3 is made up of 15 amino acids. The CDR3 is CASSPRGGAGNEQFF. The CDR3 DNA follows: TGTGCCAGCAGCCCGCGGGGTGGGGCAGGGAATGAGCAGTTCTTC.

This sequence joins TRBV4-2 and TRBJ1-4, with D unresolved. Germline values: CDR1 LGHNA, CDR2 YNFKEQ. The V gene lost 0 bases and the J gene lost 0 bases, with 8 bases spanning the gap. This CDR3 spans 16 amino acids. The CDR3 is CASSQDGSATNEKLFF. CDR3 DNA: TGTGCCAGCAGCCAAGATGGTAGTGCAACTAATGAAAAACTGTTTTTT.

The chain links TRBV5-1 to TRBJ1-1; D is unresolved. This CDR3 has 15 residues. Trimming took off 1 base at V and 3 bases at J, with 13 bases between the two ends. Germline V gene data show CDR1 as SGHRS and CDR2 as YFSETQ. In DNA, the CDR3 is TGCGCCAGCAGCTTGTTGAACAGAGACCACACTGAAGCTTTCTTT. It yields the protein CASSLLNRDHTEAFF. The full variable domain, completed using reference TRBV5-1 and TRBJ1-1, is KAGVTQTPRYLIKTRGQQVTLSCSPISGHRSVSWYQQTPGQGLQFLFEYFSETQRNKGNFPGRFSGRQFSNSRSEMNVSTLELGDSALYLCASSLLNRDHTEAFFGQGTRLTVV.

The CDR3: CASSSTGQGGYGYTF. CDR3 DNA sequence: TGTGCCAGCAGTTCCACAGGACAGGGAGGCTATGGCTACACCTTC. The chain couples TRBV6-5 to TRBJ1-2; 8 positions agree with TRBD1. The J segment lost 4 bases and the V segment lost 4 bases, leaving 8 bases of the junction unmatched. Per germline, CDR1 MNHEY and CDR2 SVGAGI. CDR3 length: 15 amino acids.

The chain combines TRBV19 with TRBJ1-5; no clear D. Germline V CDR1 and CDR2: LNHDA, SQIVND (reference sequence). V was trimmed by 6 bases and J by 1 base, leaving 10 bases between them. The CDR3 loop spans 14 amino acids. CDR3 sequence (DNA): TGTGCCAGTAGCTCGGACTCGAGCAATCAGCCCCAGCATTTT. Translating it yields CASSSDSSNQPQHF.

This clone was observed at least ten times. The genes are TRBV27 and TRBJ1-1; 9 bases fit TRBD1. The CDR3 is 15 residues long. Germline V gene lookup returns CDR1 MNHEY and CDR2 SMNVEV (reference sequence). Germline trimming cut 5 bases from V and 4 bases from J; bases unmatched to any gene: 8. Written as DNA, the CDR3 is TGTGCCAGCAGTCAACAGGGGGCAGGTCTCACTGAAGCTTTCTTT. Its translation is CASSQQGAGLTEAFF.

The chain links TRBV7-9 to TRBJ1-6, with TRBD1 as a possible D gene (6 bases). Germline V gene data show CDR1 as SEHNR and CDR2 as FQNEAQ (reference sequence). V lost 0 bases to trimming and J lost 8 bases, with 8 bases between them. The CDR3 contains 14 residues. The CDR3 here is CASSLAGGHSPLHF. The CDR3 bases are TGTGCCAGCAGCTTAGCGGGGGGGCATTCACCCCTCCACTTT.

The rearrangement joins TRBV5-4 to TRBJ2-3; tentatively, D is TRBD1 (5 bases). CDR1 is SGHNT and CDR2 is YYREEE in the germline V gene (reference sequence). CDR3 length: 15 residues. V gave up 4 bases and J gave up 2 bases, with 14 bases separating them. The CDR3 sequence: CASSGTGALTDTQYF. CDR3 sequence (DNA): TGTGCCAGCAGCGGAACAGGCGCCCTCACAGATACGCAGTATTTT.

V gene TRBV20-1 combines with J gene TRBJ2-5; a possible D gene is TRBD1 (5 bases). There are 11 residues in the CDR3. Trimming removed 5 bases at V and 3 bases at J, with 7 bases between. From germline, CDR1 is DFQATT and CDR2 SNEGSKA (reference sequence). This chain's CDR3 is CSALREETQYF. CDR3 nucleotide sequence: TGCAGTGCTCTCAGGGAAGAGACCCAGTACTTC.

This chain links TRBV11-3 with TRBJ1-3; D is unresolved. V lost 0 bases, J lost 0 bases, and 15 bases lay in between. From germline, CDR1 is SGHNT and CDR2 YENEEA. CDR3 length: 18 amino acids. CDR3 region: CASSLDQGGSNSGNTIYF. CDR3 sequence (DNA): TGTGCCAGCAGCTTAGATCAAGGAGGGTCAAACTCTGGAAACACCATATATTTT.

V and J are TRBV18 and TRBJ2-7; unclear D gene. Germline-derived CDR1 and CDR2 are KGHSH and LQKENI. The CDR3 covers 14 residues. V was pared by 1 base and J by 3 bases, with 10 bases between. As DNA, the CDR3 is TGTGCCAGCTCACCACGGAACGGGTACTACGAGCAGTACTTC. Protein: CASSPRNGYYEQYF.

This clone has more than one count but fewer than ten. V is TRBV12-5 and J is TRBJ2-5, with 8 bases aligning to TRBD1. The J segment lost 5 bases and the V segment lost 1 base, leaving 9 bases of the junction unmatched. Germline CDR1 and CDR2: LGHNT and FRNRAP. The CDR3 is made up of 16 amino acids. CDR3 residues: CASGLGQGPWVETQYF. The CDR3 region has the DNA TGTGCTAGTGGTTTGGGACAGGGGCCGTGGGTGGAGACCCAGTACTTC.

This clone came up a few times. The chain links TRBV19 to TRBJ2-5, with D tentatively TRBD2 (6 bases). Per germline, CDR1 LNHDA and CDR2 SQIVND (reference sequence). The CDR3 has 17 amino acids. V was trimmed by 6 bases and J by 4 bases, leaving 24 bases between them. The CDR3 DNA reads TGTGCCAGTAGACCCGGGAGAGCGGCGGTAGGCGTAGAGACCCAGTACTTC. It yields the protein CASRPGRAAVGVETQYF. The whole variable domain, remainder taken from reference TRBV19 and TRBJ2-5, is DGGITQSPKYLFRKEGQNVTLSCEQNLNHDAMYWYRQDPGQGLRLIYYSQIVNDFQKGDIAEGYSVSREKKESFPLTVTSAQKNPTAFYLCASRPGRAAVGVETQYFGPGTRLLVL.

There are many counts of this clone. This rearrangement joins TRBV12-3 or TRBV12-4 to TRBJ2-7, with 8 positions matching TRBD1. V was clipped by 6 bases and J by 5 bases; unmatched bases: 6. This CDR3 has 13 residues. CDR3 amino acids: CASSPLTGDEQYF. The DNA for the CDR3 is TGTGCCAGCAGCCCTCTGACAGGGGACGAGCAGTACTTC.

This sequence joins TRBV7-9 and TRBJ1-3; 7 bases align to TRBD1. V lost 5 bases to trimming and J lost 4 bases; unmatched junction nucleotides: 2. Germline V gene data show CDR1 as SEHNR and CDR2 as FQNEAQ (reference sequence). CDR3 length equals 13 residues. The CDR3 protein is CASSQGGGNTIYF. The CDR3 DNA reads TGTGCCAGCAGCCAGGGGGGAGGAAACACCATATATTTT.

This clone was detected only once. V is TRBV7-6 and J is TRBJ2-3, with 8 nucleotides matching TRBD2. Germline CDR1 reads SGHVS; CDR2 reads FNYEAQ. The CDR3 runs 16 residues. V was clipped by 3 bases and J by 4 bases; unmatched bases: 9. CDR3 bases: TGTGCCAGCAGCTTGTCGGGGGGACTAGGAGCAGATACGCAGTATTTT. Its translation is CASSLSGGLGADTQYF.

The chain recombines TRBV2 with TRBJ2-7; 12 nucleotides agree with TRBD2. J lost 4 bases, V lost 0 bases, and 10 bases had no gene match. The CDR3 consists of 18 residues. Germline lookup yields CDR1 SNHLY and CDR2 FYNNEI. This CDR3 reads CASSEAALTSGRNYEQYF. CDR3 nucleotide sequence: TGTGCCAGCAGTGAAGCGGCCCTGACTAGCGGGAGAAATTACGAGCAGTACTTC.

The chain carries TRBV4-3 and TRBJ1-4; perhaps TRBD1 as D (5 bases). Germline CDR1 and CDR2: LGHNA and YSLEER. CDR3 length: 15 residues. V lost 4 bases and J 8 bases, leaving 17 bases between the germline ends. CDR3 sequence reads: CASSRLGVEEEKLFF. DNA of the CDR3: TGCGCCAGCAGCCGGTTAGGGGTGGAAGAGGAAAAACTGTTTTTT.

The genes are TRBV19 and TRBJ2-1; possible D gene TRBD1, 7 bases. The CDR3 contains 15 residues. The V gene lost 1 base and the J gene lost 8 bases, with 15 bases spanning the gap. CDR1 and CDR2 from the germline V gene are LNHDA and SQIVND (reference sequence). The CDR3 here is CASSIGAGGGHEQFF. Here the CDR3 DNA reads TGTGCCAGTAGTATAGGGGCAGGGGGAGGTCATGAGCAGTTCTTC.

The chain carries TRBV18 and TRBJ1-1; D possibly corresponds to TRBD1 (5 bases). CDR1 KGHSH and CDR2 LQKENI come from the germline V gene. The CDR3 covers 15 residues. Trimming stripped 2 bases from V and 3 bases from J, with 13 bases between. The CDR3 region has the DNA TGTGCCAGCTCACCAGTAATCGACAGCGACACTGAAGCTTTCTTT. Its translation is CASSPVIDSDTEAFF.

J is TRBJ1-1 and V is TRBV19, with no clear D. The V gene's germline CDR1 is LNHDA and CDR2 SQIVND (reference sequence). The length of the CDR3 is 12 residues. Trimming pared 8 bases from V and 11 bases from J, leaving 18 bases between. The CDR3 nucleotides read TGTGCCAGTCGCAGCGACTGGGGAGTTGCTTTCTTT. Residues: CASRSDWGVAFF.

Only one count was recorded for this clone. V gene TRBV7-6 combines with J gene TRBJ2-5; TRBD2 agrees at 7 bases. V trimming: 1 base; J trimming: 1 base; junction bases outside the gene matches: 6. The germline V gene encodes CDR1 SGHVS and CDR2 FNYEAQ. CDR3 size: 16 residues. CDR3 loop: CASSLGLAALQETQYF. The CDR3, as DNA: TGTGCCAGCAGCTTAGGACTAGCAGCGCTCCAAGAGACCCAGTACTTC.